The 14 T cell receptor beta chains presented below share a single source sample, sequenced in a study of cytomegalovirus exposure and HLA in healthy donors. Primers for the PCR totalled 60 Vbeta and 13 Jbeta. This table comes from immunoSEQ multiplex PCR, and its TCRdb copy is limited to in-frame clones, with some not included. The sample consists of about 160,000 clones, about three fifths of them appearing once. The sample taken for sequencing was PBMCs. All receptors derive from a woman in her sixties or seventies in good health and CMV-seropositive.

V and J are TRBV28 and TRBJ2-7; D might be TRBD1 (6 bases). Germline values: CDR1 MDHEN, CDR2 SYDVKM. Deletions cut 3 bases from V and 5 bases from J, with 8 bases between. The CDR3 sequence is 12 residues long. CDR3 sequence: CASSFRGNEQYF. CDR3 DNA sequence: TGTGCCAGCAGTTTCAGGGGCAACGAGCAGTACTTC. Together with reference TRBV28 and TRBJ2-7, the CDR3 gives the full variable domain: DVKVTQSSRYLVKRTGEKVFLECVQDMDHENMFWYRQDPGLGLRLIYFSYDVKMKEKGDIPEGYSVSREKKERFSLILESASTNQTSMYLCASSFRGNEQYFGPGTRLTVT.

V usage is TRBV5-1 and J usage is TRBJ2-7, with TRBD2 matching 7 bases. V was clipped by 1 base and J by 5 bases; unmatched bases: 15. Germline lookup yields CDR1 SGHRS and CDR2 YFSETQ. The CDR3 extends over 17 amino acids. The CDR3 sequence: CASSLPTISQGGHEQYF. For the CDR3, the DNA is TGCGCCAGCAGCTTGCCCACGATAAGTCAGGGAGGGCACGAGCAGTACTTC.

This chain uses TRBV5-6 with TRBJ2-2; 13 bases are shared with TRBD2. The J segment lost 4 bases and the V segment lost 4 bases, leaving 4 bases of the junction unmatched. Germline-derived CDR1 and CDR2 are SGHDT and YYEEEE. The CDR3 has 16 residues. The CDR3 here is CASSIGLAGATGELFF. CDR3 in DNA: TGTGCCAGCAGCATTGGACTAGCGGGAGCCACCGGGGAGCTGTTTTTT.

Comments on this clone: A read error may produce the germline difference seen at one junction end. The same CDR3 arises from other DNA sequences in this sample as well. The chain links TRBV27 to TRBJ2-7, with D possibly TRBD1 on 7 matching bases. Per the germline V gene, CDR1 is MNHEY and CDR2 is SMNVEV (reference sequence). The CDR3 loop spans 17 amino acids. The CDR3 nucleotides are TGCGCCAGCAGTTTATCCGTGACAGGGAGGCAGGCCTACGAGCAGTACTTC. As protein: CASSLSVTGRQAYEQYF.

V gene TRBV6-5 combines with J gene TRBJ2-1; 8 bases align to TRBD1. The junction had 8 bases not matched to a gene; V was cut back by 6 bases and J by 4 bases. Germline V gives CDR1 MNHEY, CDR2 SVGAGI. The CDR3 length is 15 residues. The DNA of the CDR3 is TGTGCCAGCAGCTACGGACAGGGTGTTTACAATGAGCAGTTCTTC. It encodes CASSYGQGVYNEQFF.

The chain carries TRBV2 and TRBJ2-5, with 13 bases identical to TRBD2. Looked up from germline, CDR1 is SNHLY and CDR2 is FYNNEI. The CDR3 runs to 16 residues. After removal of 4 bases from V and 5 bases from J, the junction contained 7 bases not matched to a gene. CDR3 protein: CASSAGTSGIGETQYF. The CDR3 DNA reads TGTGCCAGCAGTGCGGGGACTAGCGGGATTGGGGAGACCCAGTACTTC. The entire variable domain, with the rest obtained from reference TRBV2 and TRBJ2-5, is as follows: EPEVTQTPSHQVTQMGQEVILRCVPISNHLYFYWYRQILGQKVEFLVSFYNNEISEKSEIFDDQFSVERPDGSNFTLKIRSTKLEDSAMYFCASSAGTSGIGETQYFGPGTRLLVL.

The chain couples TRBV18 to TRBJ2-7; weak D call: TRBD1 (6 bases). The germline gives CDR1 KGHSH, CDR2 LQKENI. This CDR3 is built from 15 residues. V was shortened by 3 bases and J by 2 bases, with 14 bases between the two germline ends. The CDR3 loop reads CASSPRDRPTYEQYF. For the CDR3, the DNA is TGTGCCAGCTCACCTCGCGACAGGCCCACCTACGAGCAGTACTTC.

This clone appeared a single time. The chain carries TRBV25-1 and TRBJ1-2; D uncertain. The CDR3 runs 11 residues. Germline CDR1 reads MGHDK; CDR2 reads SYGVNS. V was trimmed by 8 bases and J by 2 bases, leaving 6 bases between them. For the CDR3, the DNA is TGTGCCAGCTTAGAGAACTATGGCTACACCTTC. This sequence encodes CASLENYGYTF.

The chain combines TRBV7-6 with TRBJ2-2; possible D gene TRBD2, 6 bases. The CDR3 loop spans 14 amino acids. Trimming left V 7 bases short and J 3 bases short, with 12 bases between. Germline CDR1 reads SGHVS; CDR2 reads FNYEAQ. CDR3 loop: CASMRGGDTGELFF. The CDR3 bases are TGTGCCAGCATGAGGGGCGGGGACACCGGGGAGCTGTTTTTT.

This clone has a handful of counts. J is TRBJ2-7 and V is TRBV9; D may be TRBD2 (6 bases). The CDR3 totals 15 residues. The V gene's germline CDR1 is SGDLS and CDR2 YYNGEE. V shed 0 bases and J shed 7 bases, with 17 bases lying between them. In DNA, the CDR3 is TGTGCCAGCAGCGTAGCGGGGGTTAATCAAAGGGAGCAGTACTTC. It yields the protein CASSVAGVNQREQYF.

This clone has only one observation. The CDR3 spells CASSHQGSYEQYF. As DNA, the CDR3 is TGCGCCAGCAGCCACCAGGGGTCCTACGAGCAGTACTTC. The V gene is TRBV4-3, the J gene TRBJ2-7, with D perhaps matching TRBD1 (6 bases). V shed 3 bases and J shed 1 base, with 7 bases lying between them. The CDR3 is 13 residues long. CDR1 LGHNA and CDR2 YSLEER come from the germline V gene.

The chain uses TRBV6-1 and TRBJ2-5; D call uncertain. The J call is in doubt because the DNA end fits TRBJ2-7 better. Germline lookup yields CDR1 MNHNS and CDR2 SASEGT. CDR3 length: 13 residues. The DNA for the CDR3 is TGTGCCAGCAGTGAAGCGCCCTCCTACGAGCAGTACTTC. Residues: CASSEAPSYEQYF.

This clone was observed a handful of times. The chain carries TRBV28 and TRBJ1-5; 8 positions match TRBD1. CDR1 and CDR2 from the germline V gene are MDHEN and SYDVKM. With 4 bases clipped from V and 5 bases from J, the junction kept 4 bases outside the gene matches. The CDR3 is 14 amino acids. The CDR3 DNA sequence: TGTGCCAGCAGTTCCCACAGGGGGGATCAGCCCCAGCATTTT. This encodes CASSSHRGDQPQHF.

The chain joins TRBV5-1 to TRBJ2-7; D gene ambiguous. Trimming left V 1 base short and J 4 bases short, with 9 bases between. CDR3 length: 13 residues. CDR1 is SGHRS, CDR2 YFSETQ, per germline. The chain's CDR3 is CASSLTGIYEQYF. CDR3 sequence (DNA): TGCGCCAGCAGCTTGACTGGTATTTACGAGCAGTACTTC. The whole variable domain, remainder taken from reference TRBV5-1 and TRBJ2-7, is KAGVTQTPRYLIKTRGQQVTLSCSPISGHRSVSWYQQTPGQGLQFLFEYFSETQRNKGNFPGRFSGRQFSNSRSEMNVSTLELGDSALYLCASSLTGIYEQYFGPGTRLTVT.